This record concerns one TCR beta chain sequence. Germline V lookup: CDR1 WNHNN, CDR2 SYGVQD (reference sequence). V was clipped by 8 bases and J by 4 bases, with 8 bases between them. The CDR3 length is 12 residues. TCRdb passed the PCR reads through MiXCR, listing each CDR3 protein once. The profile covers approximately 3,000 distinct CDR3 sequences, with around half appearing a single time and about 41% taken by the ten largest. The data were obtained in a study of immune characterization of retroperitoneal liposarcoma. The chain joins TRBV10-1 to TRBJ2-2; D possibly corresponds to TRBD1 (5 bases). Sequenced: tumor tissue. This TCR was recovered from a male donor with retroperitoneal liposarcoma. CDR3 amino acids: CASGRATGELFF. As DNA, the CDR3 is TGCGCCAGCGGCAGGGCCACCGGGGAGCTGTTTTTT.